The 30 T cell receptor beta chains listed next were all sequenced from one sample in a study of blood T cell repertoires in COVID-19. Clones were read by immunoSEQ multiplex PCR, and TCRdb kept only the in-frame ones, dropping some. The sample has 150,000 to 200,000 clones, 70% to 90% seen once. Material: peripheral blood. Receptors were obtained from a man between 70 and 80 years old with active or convalescent COVID-19.

CDR3 coding DNA: TGTGCCAGCAGCATAGGGGGGCCTCAAAACACCGGGGAGCTGTTTTTT. This codes for CASSIGGPQNTGELFF. The J gene is TRBJ2-2, the V gene TRBV11-3; D is tentatively TRBD1 or TRBD2 (6 bases each). V gave up 5 bases and J gave up 2 bases, with 15 bases separating them. Germline loops: CDR1 SGHNT, CDR2 YENEEA. CDR3 length: 16 residues.

The CDR3 reads CASSDAQGAKTQYF. The CDR3 DNA reads TGTGCCAGCAGTGATGCACAGGGGGCCAAGACCCAGTACTTC. The J gene is TRBJ2-5, the V gene TRBV25-1; 9 nucleotides match TRBD1. J lost 6 bases, V lost 3 bases, and 5 bases had no gene match. The CDR3 is 14 amino acids. Germline V gene sequence: CDR1 MGHDK, CDR2 SYGVNS.

The V and J genes are TRBV5-1 and TRBJ2-2, with a possible D match to TRBD2 (5 bases). Germline CDR1 is SGHRS and CDR2 is YFSETQ. The V end was cut by 0 bases, the J end by 0 bases, with 15 bases between. CDR3 length equals 18 residues. CDR3 nucleotides: TGCGCCAGCAGCTTGGCCAAAAGGACTGCTTCGAACACCGGGGAGCTGTTTTTT. It translates to CASSLAKRTASNTGELFF.

The chain has TRBV3-1 (or the pseudogene TRBV3-2) and TRBJ2-7; 7 nucleotides agree with TRBD1. The V gene end was trimmed by 3 bases and the J gene end by 4 bases; junction bases not matched to a gene: 9. CDR3 size: 15 residues. Germline CDR1 reads LGHDT; CDR2 reads YNNKEL (reference sequence). CDR3 region: CASSQGLSGQYEQYF. In DNA, the CDR3 is TGTGCCAGCAGCCAGGGTTTGTCGGGACAGTACGAGCAGTACTTC.

J is TRBJ2-1 and V is TRBV6-6; 8 nucleotides line up with TRBD2. This CDR3 has 14 residues. Looked up from germline, CDR1 is MNHNY and CDR2 is SVGAGI (reference sequence). The junction had 13 bases not matched to a gene; V was cut back by 11 bases and J by 7 bases. The DNA for the CDR3 is TGTGCCGCCTCGGGAGGGTCTGGGTTTAATGAGCAGTTCTTC. Protein sequence: CAASGGSGFNEQFF.

This clone was seen just once. The chain uses TRBV2 and TRBJ2-2, with a tentative D call TRBD2 (5 bases). This CDR3 has 15 residues. Between the trimmed V and J ends, which lost 4 bases and 4 bases, there was a span of 13 bases. From germline, CDR1 is SNHLY and CDR2 FYNNEI. The CDR3 nucleotides read TGTGCCAGCAGTGGGTTCCACGGAGGCACCGGGGAGCTGTTTTTT. This encodes CASSGFHGGTGELFF.

The V and J genes are TRBV5-1 and TRBJ2-2, with 10 bases identical to TRBD1. Germline loops: CDR1 SGHRS, CDR2 YFSETQ. The V and J ends lost 1 base and 7 bases, in that order; junction bases with no gene match: 7. The CDR3 spans 16 residues. CDR3 coding DNA: TGCGCCAGCAGCTTGTCCAGGACAGGGGGGAGCGGGGAGCTGTTTTTT. It codes for CASSLSRTGGSGELFF.

CDR3 protein: CASSLGTGGHQPQHF. CDR3 in DNA: TGTGCCAGCAGTTTAGGGACAGGGGGCCATCAGCCCCAGCATTTT. The chain uses TRBV28 and TRBJ1-5; the match to TRBD1 covers 12 bases. CDR1 is MDHEN, CDR2 SYDVKM, per germline. Trimming took 2 bases from V and 5 from J; bases not matched to a gene: 1. This CDR3 is built from 15 residues.

The chain is built from TRBV18 and TRBJ1-5; D gene ambiguous. The CDR3 sequence is 15 residues long. Trimming pared 2 bases from V and 6 bases from J, leaving 14 bases between. Per germline, CDR1 KGHSH and CDR2 LQKENI. CDR3 in amino acids: CASSPERGVGQPQHF. In nucleotides, the CDR3 is TGTGCCAGCTCACCAGAACGGGGAGTGGGTCAGCCCCAGCATTTT.

J is TRBJ1-1 and V is TRBV18; 8 nucleotides align to TRBD1. V shed 1 base and J 1 base; nucleotides not matched to a gene: 2. There are 15 residues in the CDR3. Germline V gene sequence: CDR1 KGHSH, CDR2 LQKENI. The CDR3, as DNA: TGTGCCAGCTCACCACGTCAGGGGGCGAACACTGAAGCTTTCTTT. Its translation is CASSPRQGANTEAFF.

J is TRBJ1-4 and V is TRBV18; perhaps TRBD1 as D (6 bases). Germline V gene lookup returns CDR1 KGHSH and CDR2 LQKENI. This CDR3 comprises 14 residues. V lost 1 base, J lost 7 bases, and 10 bases lay in between. The CDR3 nucleotides read TGTGCCAGCTCACCACGGGGGGGGCTTGAAAAACTGTTTTTT. Translating gives CASSPRGGLEKLFF.

The chain combines TRBV12-3 or TRBV12-4 with TRBJ1-6; no definite D call. The CDR3 spans 12 residues. The ends were cut back, 2 bases at V and 6 bases at J, with 2 bases in the middle. The CDR3 is CASSLRNSPLHF. CDR3 nucleotide sequence: TGTGCCAGCAGTTTACGTAATTCACCCCTCCACTTT.

This clone was seen a single time. V gene TRBV7-3 combines with J gene TRBJ2-1; 11 bases line up with TRBD2. Trimming cost V 5 bases and J 9 bases; bases outside gene matches: 12. CDR3 length equals 16 residues. Germline values: CDR1 SGHTA, CDR2 FQGTGA. CDR3 nucleotide sequence: TGTGCCAGCAGCCCCGGTCGGACTAGCGGGCTGGGTGAGCAGTTCTTC. Translated: CASSPGRTSGLGEQFF.

J is TRBJ2-1 and V is TRBV3-1 (or the pseudogene TRBV3-2), with unresolved D. Germline V CDR1 and CDR2: LGHDT, YNNKEL (reference sequence). The CDR3 consists of 15 residues. V was pared by 3 bases and J by 4 bases, with 13 bases between. The CDR3: CASSHSSSRYNEQFF. The CDR3 bases are TGTGCCAGCAGCCACTCTAGTTCCCGTTACAATGAGCAGTTCTTC.

The chain has TRBV4-1 and TRBJ2-1, with no clear D. CDR1 MGHRA and CDR2 YSYEKL come from the germline V gene. The V and J ends lost 6 bases and 6 bases respectively, with 6 bases between them. CDR3 length: 11 amino acids. Here the CDR3 reads CASSRLNEQFF. The CDR3 DNA reads TGCGCCAGCAGTCGTCTCAATGAGCAGTTCTTC.

The rearrangement uses TRBV10-2 and TRBJ1-1, with 7 bases lining up with TRBD1. V was pared by 6 bases and J by 10 bases, with 8 bases of the junction left unmatched. This CDR3 contains 12 residues. Germline-derived CDR1 and CDR2 are WSHSY and SAAADI. CDR3 loop: CASSDRQGRAFF. CDR3 in DNA: TGCGCCAGCAGCGACAGACAGGGTAGAGCTTTCTTT.

This chain connects TRBV7-2 to TRBJ2-2; 10 nucleotides match TRBD2. The germline gives CDR1 SGHTA, CDR2 FQGNSA. V dropped 4 bases and J dropped 4; count of bases not matched to a gene: 0. This CDR3 is 14 amino acids long. The CDR3, as DNA: TGTGCCAGCAGCTGGACTAGCGGCACCGGGGAGCTGTTTTTT. Its translation: CASSWTSGTGELFF.

This clone was counted once. The chain's CDR3 is CASSLPGQGGGQPQHF. The CDR3 DNA reads TGTGCCAGCAGTTTGCCTGGACAGGGAGGCGGTCAGCCCCAGCATTTT. This chain joins TRBV28 and TRBJ1-5; 8 bases map to TRBD1. CDR1 MDHEN and CDR2 SYDVKM come from the germline V gene. V lost 3 bases and J lost 6; bases outside the gene matches: 10. This CDR3 has 16 amino acids.

This chain links TRBV18 with TRBJ1-2; perhaps TRBD1 as D (6 bases). The V gene's germline CDR1 is KGHSH and CDR2 LQKENI. V shed 3 bases and J shed 8 bases, with 19 bases lying between them. CDR3 size: 15 residues. CDR3 protein: CASSPNKQGPGGYTF. The CDR3 nucleotides are TGTGCCAGCTCACCCAATAAACAGGGCCCTGGGGGCTACACCTTC. The entire variable domain, with the rest obtained from reference TRBV18 and TRBJ1-2, is as follows: NAGVMQNPRHLVRRRGQEARLRCSPMKGHSHVYWYRQLPEEGLKFMVYLQKENIIDESGMPKERFSAEFPKEGPSILRIQQVVRGDSAAYFCASSPNKQGPGGYTFGSGTRLTVV.

The J gene is TRBJ2-5, the V gene TRBV28, with a weak D call TRBD1 (6 bases). This CDR3 has 16 residues. Germline assignment: CDR1 MDHEN and CDR2 SYDVKM. The V gene lost 3 bases and the J gene lost 2 bases, with 16 bases spanning the gap. The CDR3 loop is CASSLGSGTQQETQYF. The CDR3 nucleotides read TGTGCCAGCAGTTTGGGCAGTGGGACACAGCAAGAGACCCAGTACTTC.

The V call is TRBV7-2, the J call TRBJ2-7, with 7 bases aligning to TRBD1. The length of the CDR3 is 15 residues. Germline values: CDR1 SGHTA, CDR2 FQGNSA. V lost 5 bases and J lost 2; bases outside the gene matches: 9. CDR3 DNA: TGTGCCAGCAGCGCCGGGACAGCAAACCCCTACGAGCAGTACTTC. This gives the protein CASSAGTANPYEQYF.

The rearrangement joins TRBV6-2 or TRBV6-3 to TRBJ2-3, with a tentative D call TRBD2 (5 bases). The germline V gene encodes CDR1 MNHEY and CDR2 SVGEGT. Trimming removed 5 bases at V and 3 bases at J, with 12 bases between. There are 14 residues in the CDR3. Here the CDR3 DNA reads TGTGCCAGCAGTACCCGGGGTGGGACAGATACGCAGTATTTT. It is translated as CASSTRGGTDTQYF.

The V and J genes are TRBV6-2 or TRBV6-3 and TRBJ1-2; D possibly corresponds to TRBD1 (6 bases). Trimming removed 2 bases at V and 8 bases at J, with 12 bases between. CDR1 and CDR2 (germline): MNHEY, SVGEGT. CDR3 size: 13 residues. CDR3 protein: CASSYLRGSGYTF. The CDR3 bases are TGTGCCAGCAGTTACCTCAGGGGCAGCGGCTACACCTTC.

The V call is TRBV11-3, the J call TRBJ2-2; TRBD2 matches at 11 bases. This CDR3 contains 17 residues. In germline, CDR1 is SGHNT, CDR2 YENEEA. The trim removed 1 base at V and 4 bases at J, leaving 5 bases unmatched. CDR3 region: CASSLASGRSGTGELFF. As DNA, the CDR3 is TGTGCCAGCAGCTTAGCTAGCGGGAGGAGTGGCACCGGGGAGCTGTTTTTT. The variable domain in full, completed from reference TRBV11-3 and TRBJ2-2, reads EAGVVQSPRYKIIEKKQPVAFWCNPISGHNTLYWYLQNLGQGPELLIRYENEEAVDDSQLPKDRFSAERLKGVDSTLKIQPAELGDSAVYLCASSLASGRSGTGELFFGEGSRLTVL.

This chain uses TRBV19 with TRBJ1-2; D is uncertain. This CDR3 has 15 amino acids. Germline CDR1 and CDR2: LNHDA and SQIVND (reference sequence). Trimming stripped 3 bases from V and 8 bases from J, with 19 bases between. The CDR3 region is CASSITRLSSTGYTF. The CDR3 nucleotides read TGTGCCAGTAGTATTACGCGGTTATCCAGTACCGGCTACACCTTC.

The chain joins TRBV27 to TRBJ1-1; no clear D. CDR1 is MNHEY and CDR2 is SMNVEV in the germline V gene (reference sequence). Trimming cost V 0 bases and J 5 bases, with 16 bases left between them. The length of the CDR3 is 16 residues. This CDR3 reads CASSLSVAAGETEAFF. DNA of the CDR3: TGTGCCAGCAGTTTATCGGTTGCTGCCGGGGAAACTGAAGCTTTCTTT.

This chain links TRBV24-1 with TRBJ2-5; 8 nucleotides agree with TRBD1. CDR1 and CDR2 from the germline V gene are KGHDR and SFDVKD. The V segment lost 6 bases and the J segment 5 bases; nucleotides outside the gene matches: 13. The CDR3 is 16 residues long. The CDR3 DNA sequence: TGTGCCACCAGTATGGGACAGGTCATAGCGGAGGAGACCCAGTACTTC. Translated: CATSMGQVIAEETQYF.

The chain uses TRBV9 and TRBJ2-5; 7 bases map to TRBD2. J lost 2 bases, V lost 4 bases, and 11 bases had no gene match. Germline V gives CDR1 SGDLS, CDR2 YYNGEE. There are 16 residues in the CDR3. In nucleotides, the CDR3 is TGTGCCAGCAGCCTCCGAGGGGCTAGCGGACAAGAGACCCAGTACTTC. Translated, it gives CASSLRGASGQETQYF.

This clone was seen a single time. The genes are TRBV19 and TRBJ2-6; maybe TRBD1 (5 bases). V shed 3 bases and J shed 2 bases, with 8 bases lying between them. The CDR3 totals 15 residues. Germline V gene data show CDR1 as LNHDA and CDR2 as SQIVND (reference sequence). CDR3 amino acids: CASSIRATGANVLTF. CDR3 sequence (DNA): TGTGCCAGTAGTATCAGGGCCACTGGGGCCAACGTCCTGACTTTC.

There are many counts of this clone. The V call is TRBV6-2 or TRBV6-3, the J call TRBJ2-3, with D uncertain. Germline lookup yields CDR1 MNHEY and CDR2 SVGEGT. With 4 bases removed from V and 3 bases from J, the gap between germline ends came to 11 bases. This CDR3 is 14 amino acids long. CDR3 residues: CASSSGQSTDTQYF. CDR3 nucleotides: TGTGCCAGCAGTTCGGGTCAATCAACAGATACGCAGTATTTT.